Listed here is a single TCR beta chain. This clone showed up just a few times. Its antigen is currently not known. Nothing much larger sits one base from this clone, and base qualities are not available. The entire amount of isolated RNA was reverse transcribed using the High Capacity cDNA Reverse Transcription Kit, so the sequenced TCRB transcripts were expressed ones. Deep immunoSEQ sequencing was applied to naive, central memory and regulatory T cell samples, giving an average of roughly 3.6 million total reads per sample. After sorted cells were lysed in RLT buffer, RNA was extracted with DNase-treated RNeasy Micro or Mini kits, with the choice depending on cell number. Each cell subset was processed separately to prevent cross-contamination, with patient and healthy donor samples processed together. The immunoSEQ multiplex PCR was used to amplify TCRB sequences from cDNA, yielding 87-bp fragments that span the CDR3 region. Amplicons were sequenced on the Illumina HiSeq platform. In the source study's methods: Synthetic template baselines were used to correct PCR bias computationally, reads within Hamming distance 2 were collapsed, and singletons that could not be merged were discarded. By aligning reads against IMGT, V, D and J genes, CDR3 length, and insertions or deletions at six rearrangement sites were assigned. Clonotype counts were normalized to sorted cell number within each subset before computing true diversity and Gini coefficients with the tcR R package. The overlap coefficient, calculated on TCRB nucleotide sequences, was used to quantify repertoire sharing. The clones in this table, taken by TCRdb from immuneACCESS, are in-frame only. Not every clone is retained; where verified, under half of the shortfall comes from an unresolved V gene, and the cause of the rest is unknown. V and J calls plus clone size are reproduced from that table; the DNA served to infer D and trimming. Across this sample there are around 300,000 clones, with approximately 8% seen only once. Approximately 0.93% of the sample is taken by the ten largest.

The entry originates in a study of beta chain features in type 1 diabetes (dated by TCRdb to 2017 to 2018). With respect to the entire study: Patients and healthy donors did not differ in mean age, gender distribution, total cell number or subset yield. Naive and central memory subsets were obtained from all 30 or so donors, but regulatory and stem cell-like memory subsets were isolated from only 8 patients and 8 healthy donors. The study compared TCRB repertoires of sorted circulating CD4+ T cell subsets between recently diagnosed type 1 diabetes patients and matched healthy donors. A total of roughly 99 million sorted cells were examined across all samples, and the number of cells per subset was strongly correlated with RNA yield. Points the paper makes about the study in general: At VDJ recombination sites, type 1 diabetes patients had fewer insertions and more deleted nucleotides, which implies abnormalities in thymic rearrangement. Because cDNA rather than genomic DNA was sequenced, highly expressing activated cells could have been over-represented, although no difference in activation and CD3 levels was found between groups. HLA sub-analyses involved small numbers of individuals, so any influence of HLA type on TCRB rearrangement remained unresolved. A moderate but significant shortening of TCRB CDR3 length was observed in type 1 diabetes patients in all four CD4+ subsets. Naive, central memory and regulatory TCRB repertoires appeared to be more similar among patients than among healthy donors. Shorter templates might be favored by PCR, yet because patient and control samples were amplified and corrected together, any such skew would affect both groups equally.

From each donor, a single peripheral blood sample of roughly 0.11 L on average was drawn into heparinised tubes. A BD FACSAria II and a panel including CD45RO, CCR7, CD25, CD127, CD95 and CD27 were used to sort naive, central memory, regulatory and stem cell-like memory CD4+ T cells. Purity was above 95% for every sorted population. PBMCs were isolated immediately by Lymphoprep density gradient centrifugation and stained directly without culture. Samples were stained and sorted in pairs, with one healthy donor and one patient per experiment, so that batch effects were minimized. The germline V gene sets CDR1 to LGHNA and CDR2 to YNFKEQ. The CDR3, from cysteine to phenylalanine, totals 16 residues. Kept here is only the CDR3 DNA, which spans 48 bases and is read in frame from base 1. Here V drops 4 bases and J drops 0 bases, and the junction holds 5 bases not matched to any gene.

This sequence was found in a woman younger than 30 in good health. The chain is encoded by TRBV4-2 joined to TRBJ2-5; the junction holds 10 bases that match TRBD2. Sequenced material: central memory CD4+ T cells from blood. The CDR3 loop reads CASSRRLAGNQETQYF. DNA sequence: TGTGCCAGCAGCCGGCGACTAGCGGGCAACCAAGAGACCCAGTACTTC.